The 16 T cell receptor beta chains reported below all come from one sample, sequenced in a study of T cell repertoires in cytomegalovirus infection. TCRdb reprocessed the reads via MiXCR and lists one record per CDR3 protein. The top ten hold around 25% of the sample, which has 560,000 or so distinct CDR3 sequences, 15% to 20% seen once. Material: CD8+ T cells from PBMCs. Receptors were obtained from a human donor in good health (CMV status not recorded). Some clones in this sample may be carry-over from other donors' samples.

A few counts support this clonotype. The chain employs TRBV27 and TRBJ2-7, with D maybe TRBD1 (5 bases). There are 17 residues in the CDR3. Trimming removed 2 bases from V and 2 bases from J, with 19 bases in between. Germline V gene lookup returns CDR1 MNHEY and CDR2 SMNVEV (reference sequence). Here the CDR3 reads CASSLARATGPPYEQYF. CDR3 sequence (DNA): TGTGCCAGCAGTTTAGCCAGGGCAACCGGCCCTCCCTACGAGCAGTACTTC.

The chain links TRBV29-1 to TRBJ2-6; 9 bases map to TRBD1. This CDR3 comprises 16 residues. Germline lookup yields CDR1 SQVTM and CDR2 ANQGSEA. V trimming: 6 bases; J trimming: 0 bases; junction bases outside the gene matches: 6. For the CDR3, the DNA is TGCAGCGTCCTACAGGGGGCGGACTCTGGGGCCAACGTCCTGACTTTC. Its protein is CSVLQGADSGANVLTF.

This clonotype was detected only a few times. V is TRBV28 and J is TRBJ2-1, with D perhaps matching TRBD2 (5 bases). V lost 2 bases to trimming and J lost 4 bases, with 15 bases between them. Germline CDR1 and CDR2: MDHEN and SYDVKM. This CDR3 region has 16 residues. The DNA for the CDR3 is TGTGCCAGCAGTTTAGGGTTGGCCCGGGGTTACAATGAGCAGTTCTTC. It codes for CASSLGLARGYNEQFF.

In the case of this clonotype: A much larger clone differs from this one at a single base, so this may be a read error. This chain connects TRBV11-2 to TRBJ1-5; D remains unclear. This CDR3 is built from 13 residues. Looked up from germline, CDR1 is SGHAT and CDR2 is FQNNGV. The chain's CDR3 is CASSEVYDQPRHF. The CDR3 DNA is TGTGCCAGCAGTGAGGTTTACGATCAGCCCCGGCATTTT.

This clonotype was detected many times. This rearrangement joins TRBV6-1 to TRBJ1-1; no clear D gene. Per the germline V gene, CDR1 is MNHNS and CDR2 is SASEGT. The ends were cut back, 9 bases at V and 0 bases at J, with 17 bases in the middle. CDR3 length: 15 residues. The CDR3 region is CASEGFGRLNTEAFF. For the CDR3, the DNA is TGTGCCAGTGAAGGGTTCGGGCGTCTGAACACTGAAGCTTTCTTT.

This clonotype was seen a single time. V and J are TRBV5-5 and TRBJ1-5; TRBD1 might be the D (6 bases). The CDR3 runs to 14 residues. Trimming stripped 4 bases from V and 7 bases from J, with 15 bases between. In germline, CDR1 is SGHKS, CDR2 YYEKEE (reference sequence). This CDR3 reads CASSIGTLEQPQHF. As DNA, the CDR3 is TGTGCCAGCAGCATAGGGACATTGGAACAGCCCCAGCATTTT.

The V call is TRBV27, the J call TRBJ2-3, with 8 nucleotides matching TRBD2. The CDR3 loop spans 17 amino acids. Germline V lookup: CDR1 MNHEY, CDR2 SMNVEV (reference sequence). V gave up 5 bases and J gave up 1 base; unmatched junction bases: 11. CDR3 bases: TGTGCCAGCAGTCCAGAGCTGGGAGCGGGGGGCACAGATACGCAGTATTTT. Amino acid sequence: CASSPELGAGGTDTQYF.

This clonotype was recorded many times. J is TRBJ2-5 and V is TRBV19; TRBD2 matches 12 bases. The CDR3 runs 16 residues. Germline V gives CDR1 LNHDA, CDR2 SQIVND (reference sequence). V shed 1 base and J 5 bases; nucleotides not matched to a gene: 5. CDR3 residues: CASSIGRLAGVETQYF. In nucleotides, the CDR3 is TGTGCCAGTAGTATAGGGAGACTAGCGGGAGTGGAGACCCAGTACTTC.

The sample holds many counts of this clonotype. The chain is built from TRBV7-2 and TRBJ2-7; 9 bases line up with TRBD2. Per germline, CDR1 SGHTA and CDR2 FQGNSA. J lost 5 bases, V lost 10 bases, and 12 bases had no gene match. The CDR3 contains 14 residues. The CDR3 spells CATAYNSGGNEQYF. The CDR3 nucleotides read TGTGCCACAGCTTATAATAGCGGGGGCAACGAGCAGTACTTC.

Only a few counts were recorded for this clonotype. This chain joins TRBV7-9 and TRBJ1-5; D is perhaps TRBD1 (5 bases). Germline values: CDR1 SEHNR, CDR2 FQNEAQ (reference sequence). The CDR3 is made up of 14 amino acids. V dropped 4 bases and J dropped 7 bases, with 14 bases sitting between them. The CDR3 nucleotides read TGTGCCAGCAGCTCCAGTACTGGGGACCAGCCCCAGCATTTT. Amino acid sequence: CASSSSTGDQPQHF.

This clonotype was observed at least ten times. The V call is TRBV2, the J call TRBJ1-5; D might be TRBD1 (6 bases). Per the germline V gene, CDR1 is SNHLY and CDR2 is FYNNEI. There are 14 residues in the CDR3. V gave up 1 base and J gave up 6 bases, with 10 bases separating them. The CDR3 DNA follows: TGTGCCAGCAGTGAAGGACAGGAGGTTCAGCCCCAGCATTTT. Translated, it gives CASSEGQEVQPQHF.

There are many counts of this clonotype. CDR3 nucleotides: TGTGCCATCAGTGAGGGGGCGCTCGGGACTGAAGCTTTCTTT. This encodes CAISEGALGTEAFF. The J gene is TRBJ1-1, the V gene TRBV10-3; maybe TRBD1 (5 bases). Trimming stripped 2 bases from V and 5 bases from J, with 12 bases between. The CDR3 totals 14 residues. Germline V gives CDR1 ENHRY, CDR2 SYGVKD.

The table lists this clonotype with many counts. The chain combines TRBV7-8 with TRBJ1-4; no clear D gene. With 4 bases removed from V and 7 bases from J, the gap between germline ends came to 13 bases. Per germline, CDR1 SGHVS and CDR2 FQNEAQ. The CDR3 is made up of 14 amino acids. CDR3 residues: CASSSDTLGEKLFF. The CDR3 bases are TGTGCCAGCAGCTCAGACACCTTGGGTGAAAAACTGTTTTTT.

This chain uses TRBV7-9 with TRBJ2-2; TRBD2 agrees at 7 bases. Germline V gives CDR1 SEHNR, CDR2 FQNEAQ (reference sequence). The CDR3 spans 17 residues. With V trimmed by 5 bases and J by 3 bases, 12 bases remained unmatched. In DNA, the CDR3 is TGTGCCAGCAGCACAACGGGAGGAAGGAGCGACACCGGGGAGCTGTTTTTT. Translated, it gives CASSTTGGRSDTGELFF.

This clonotype has only a few counts. The rearrangement uses TRBV7-9 and TRBJ2-3, with D uncertain. Germline V gene lookup returns CDR1 SEHNR and CDR2 FQNEAQ (reference sequence). V lost 7 bases and J 4 bases, leaving 6 bases between the germline ends. CDR3 length equals 11 residues. The CDR3 DNA is TGTGCCAGCAATCCCGCAGATACGCAGTATTTT. Translation gives CASNPADTQYF.

This clonotype was seen repeatedly, ten times or more. This rearrangement joins TRBV7-8 to TRBJ1-2; weak D call: TRBD1 (5 bases). Germline values: CDR1 SGHVS, CDR2 FQNEAQ. V was trimmed by 5 bases and J by 2 bases, leaving 15 bases between them. The length of the CDR3 is 15 residues. CDR3 loop: CASSIVGRENYGYTF. CDR3 DNA: TGTGCCAGCAGCATAGTGGGACGGGAAAACTATGGCTACACCTTC.